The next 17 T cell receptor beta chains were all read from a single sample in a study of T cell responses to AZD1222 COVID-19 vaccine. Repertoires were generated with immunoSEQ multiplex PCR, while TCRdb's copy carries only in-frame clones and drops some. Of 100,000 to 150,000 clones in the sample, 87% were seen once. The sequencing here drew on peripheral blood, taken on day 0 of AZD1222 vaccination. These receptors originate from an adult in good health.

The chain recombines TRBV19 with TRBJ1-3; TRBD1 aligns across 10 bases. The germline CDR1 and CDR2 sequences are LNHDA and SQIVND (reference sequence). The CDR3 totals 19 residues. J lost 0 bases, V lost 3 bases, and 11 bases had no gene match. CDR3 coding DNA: TGTGCCAGTAGTATCACCCGGGACAGGGGACAGAGCTCTGGAAACACCATATATTTT. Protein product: CASSITRDRGQSSGNTIYF.

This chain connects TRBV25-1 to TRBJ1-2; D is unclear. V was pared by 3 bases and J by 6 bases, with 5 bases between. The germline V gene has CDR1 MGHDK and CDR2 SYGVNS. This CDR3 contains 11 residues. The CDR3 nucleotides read TGTGCCAGCAGTGAGGTGGATGGCTACACCTTC. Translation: CASSEVDGYTF.

In DNA, the CDR3 is TGTGCCAGCAGCCAGATGGGGGACAGCCCCACCTTC. Translated, it gives CASSQMGDSPTF. The chain is built from TRBV3-1 (or the pseudogene TRBV3-2) and TRBJ1-2, with 7 positions matching TRBD1. J lost 13 bases, V lost 3 bases, and 8 bases had no gene match. This CDR3 spans 12 amino acids. Germline-derived CDR1 and CDR2 are LGHDT and YNNKEL (reference sequence).

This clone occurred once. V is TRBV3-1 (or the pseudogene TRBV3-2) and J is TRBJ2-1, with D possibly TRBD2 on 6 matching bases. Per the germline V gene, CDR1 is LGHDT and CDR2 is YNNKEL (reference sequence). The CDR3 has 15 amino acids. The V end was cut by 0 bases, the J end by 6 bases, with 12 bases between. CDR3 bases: TGTGCCAGCAGCCAAGATCCCGCTAGCGTCAATGAGCAGTTCTTC. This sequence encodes CASSQDPASVNEQFF.

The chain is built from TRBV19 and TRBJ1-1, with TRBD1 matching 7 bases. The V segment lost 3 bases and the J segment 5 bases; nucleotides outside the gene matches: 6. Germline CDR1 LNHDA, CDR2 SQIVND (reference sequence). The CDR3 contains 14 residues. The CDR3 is CASSIDRVGTEAFF. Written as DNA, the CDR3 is TGTGCCAGTAGTATCGACAGGGTAGGGACTGAAGCTTTCTTT.

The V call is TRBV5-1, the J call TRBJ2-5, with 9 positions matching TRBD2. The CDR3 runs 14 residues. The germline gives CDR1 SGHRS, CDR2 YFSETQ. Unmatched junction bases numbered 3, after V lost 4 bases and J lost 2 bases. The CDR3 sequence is CASSGLALQETQYF. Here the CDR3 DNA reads TGCGCCAGCAGCGGACTAGCGCTGCAAGAGACCCAGTACTTC.

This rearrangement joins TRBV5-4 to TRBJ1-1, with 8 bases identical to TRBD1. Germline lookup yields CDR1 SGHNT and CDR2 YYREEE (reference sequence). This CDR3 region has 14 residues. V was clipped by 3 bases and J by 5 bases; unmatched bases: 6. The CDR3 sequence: CASSSGQGVTEAFF. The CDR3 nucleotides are TGTGCCAGCAGCTCCGGACAGGGTGTAACTGAAGCTTTCTTT.

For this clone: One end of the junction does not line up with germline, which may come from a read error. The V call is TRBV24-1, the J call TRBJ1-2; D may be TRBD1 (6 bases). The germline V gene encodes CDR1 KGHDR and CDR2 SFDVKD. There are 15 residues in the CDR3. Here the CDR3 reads CATSGNDRLKRGQSF. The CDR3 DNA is TGTGCCACCAGCGGAAACGACAGGCTTAAAAGAGGCCAATCCTTC.

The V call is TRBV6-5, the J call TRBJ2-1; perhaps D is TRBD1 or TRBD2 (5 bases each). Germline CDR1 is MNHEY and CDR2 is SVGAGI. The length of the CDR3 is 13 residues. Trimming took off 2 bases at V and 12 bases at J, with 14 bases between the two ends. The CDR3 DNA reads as TGTGCCAGCAGTTACCCCGGGGCCGATCTGCAGTTCTTC. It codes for CASSYPGADLQFF.

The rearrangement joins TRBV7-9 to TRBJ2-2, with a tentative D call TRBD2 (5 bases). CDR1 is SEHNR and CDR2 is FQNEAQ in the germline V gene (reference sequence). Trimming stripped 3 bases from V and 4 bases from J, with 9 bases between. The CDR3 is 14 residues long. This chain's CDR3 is CASSFSVTTGELFF. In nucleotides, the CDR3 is TGTGCCAGCAGCTTTAGCGTGACCACCGGGGAGCTGTTTTTT.

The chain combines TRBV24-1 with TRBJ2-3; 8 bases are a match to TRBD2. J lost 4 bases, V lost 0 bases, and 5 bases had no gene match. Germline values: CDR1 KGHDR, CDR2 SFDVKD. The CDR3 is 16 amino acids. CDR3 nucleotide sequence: TGTGCCACCAGTGATTTGGGTAGCGGGATCCCAGATACGCAGTATTTT. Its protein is CATSDLGSGIPDTQYF.

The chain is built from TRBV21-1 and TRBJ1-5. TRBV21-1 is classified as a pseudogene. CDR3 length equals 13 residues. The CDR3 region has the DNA TGTGCCAGCGAGATATTCGCCGATCAGCCCCAGCATTTT. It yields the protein CASEIFADQPQHF.

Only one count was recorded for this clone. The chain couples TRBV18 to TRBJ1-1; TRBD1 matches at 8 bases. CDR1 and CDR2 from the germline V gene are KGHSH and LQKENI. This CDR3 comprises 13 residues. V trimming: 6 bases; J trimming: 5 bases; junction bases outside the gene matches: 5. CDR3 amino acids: CASSRTGQTEAFF. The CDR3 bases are TGTGCCAGCTCCCGGACAGGGCAAACTGAAGCTTTCTTT.

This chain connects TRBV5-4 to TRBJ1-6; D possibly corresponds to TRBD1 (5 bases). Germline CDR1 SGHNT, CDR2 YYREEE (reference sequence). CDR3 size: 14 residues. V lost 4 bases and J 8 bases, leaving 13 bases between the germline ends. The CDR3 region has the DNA TGTGCCAGCAGCCCCAGGGTCGCCGATTCACCCCTCCACTTT. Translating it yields CASSPRVADSPLHF. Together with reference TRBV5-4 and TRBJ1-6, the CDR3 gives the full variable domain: ETGVTQSPTHLIKTRGQQVTLRCSSQSGHNTVSWYQQALGQGPQFIFQYYREEENGRGNFPPRFSGLQFPNYSSELNVNALELDDSALYLCASSPRVADSPLHFGNGTRLTVT.

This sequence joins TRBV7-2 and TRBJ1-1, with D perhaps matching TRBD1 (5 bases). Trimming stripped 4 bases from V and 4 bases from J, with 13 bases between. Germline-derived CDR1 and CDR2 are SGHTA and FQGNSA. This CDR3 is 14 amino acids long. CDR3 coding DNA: TGTGCCAGCAGCTCCGGGACGGTGAGCACTGAAGCTTTCTTT. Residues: CASSSGTVSTEAFF.

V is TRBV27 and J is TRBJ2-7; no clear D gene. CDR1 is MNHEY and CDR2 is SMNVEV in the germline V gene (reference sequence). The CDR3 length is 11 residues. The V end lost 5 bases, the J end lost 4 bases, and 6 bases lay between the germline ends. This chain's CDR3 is CASSPGYEQYF. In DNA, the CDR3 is TGTGCCAGCAGTCCCGGTTACGAGCAGTACTTC.

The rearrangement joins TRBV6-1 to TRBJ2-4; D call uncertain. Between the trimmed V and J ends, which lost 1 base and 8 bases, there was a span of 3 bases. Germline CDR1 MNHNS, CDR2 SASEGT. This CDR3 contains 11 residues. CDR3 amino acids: CASSEVDIQYF. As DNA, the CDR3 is TGTGCCAGCAGTGAAGTTGACATTCAGTACTTC.